Listed below are T cell receptor beta chains from one sample, sequenced in a study of radiation and T cells in renal cell carcinoma. TCRdb's table, derived via immunoSEQ multiplex PCR, lists solely in-frame clones and lacks some. The sample has about 9,300 clones; roughly 65% are singletons. Specimen: tumor tissue, collected from a patient whose treatment included radiotherapy and nephrectomy. The receptors stem from a woman between 50 and 59 years old with renal cell carcinoma. Both conserved end residues are part of each CDR3. A D gene is named only where the DNA matches it firmly. Clone sizes are given selectively: once, few, many, or a class where the clone is expanded.

D gene: -; J gene: TRBJ1-3; clone size: -; V gene: TRBV19; CDR3 protein: CASSIPHAVGLSGNTIYF; CDR3 DNA: TGTGCCAGTAGTATACCCCACGCTGTAGGACTTTCTGGAAACACCATATATTTT
D gene: -; J gene: TRBJ2-2; clone size: medium-sized; V gene: TRBV7-2; CDR3 protein: CASSFPGELFF; CDR3 DNA: TGTGCCAGCAGCTTTCCCGGGGAGCTGTTTTTT
D gene: TRBD2; J gene: TRBJ2-2; clone size: -; V gene: TRBV30; CDR3 protein: CAWSVLGGGDTGELFF; CDR3 DNA: TGTGCCTGGAGTGTACTAGGCGGGGGGGACACCGGGGAGCTGTTTTTT
D gene: -; J gene: TRBJ2-7; clone size: -; V gene: TRBV11-2; CDR3 protein: CASSLGGGDIYEQYF; CDR3 DNA: TGTGCCAGCAGCTTAGGAGGGGGGGATATCTACGAGCAGTACTTC
D gene: TRBD2; J gene: TRBJ2-1; clone size: few; V gene: TRBV2; CDR3 protein: CASSVSGRNEQFF; CDR3 DNA: TGTGCCAGCAGTGTTAGCGGGAGGAATGAGCAGTTCTTC
D gene: -; J gene: TRBJ1-1; clone size: -; V gene: TRBV6-6; CDR3 protein: CASNKRTGMNTEAFF; CDR3 DNA: TGTGCCAGCAATAAAAGGACGGGGATGAACACTGAAGCTTTCTTT
D gene: TRBD1; J gene: TRBJ1-1; clone size: -; V gene: TRBV27; CDR3 protein: CASSWGQGIENTEAFF; CDR3 DNA: TGTGCCAGCAGTTGGGGACAGGGGATAGAAAACACTGAAGCTTTCTTT
D gene: -; J gene: TRBJ2-2; clone size: -; V gene: TRBV5-1; CDR3 protein: CASSSGTQGYTGELFF; CDR3 DNA: TGCGCCAGCAGCTCCGGCACACAGGGATACACCGGGGAGCTGTTTTTT
D gene: -; J gene: TRBJ2-4; clone size: -; V gene: TRBV2; CDR3 protein: CASSSEARRQNIQYF; CDR3 DNA: TGTGCCAGCTCCTCGGAGGCCCGTCGACAAAACATTCAGTACTTC
D gene: -; J gene: TRBJ1-4; clone size: -; V gene: TRBV9; CDR3 protein: CASSTGTLGNEKLFF; CDR3 DNA: TGTGCCAGCAGCACTGGGACACTGGGGAATGAAAAACTGTTTTTT
D gene: -; J gene: TRBJ2-1; clone size: -; V gene: TRBV14; CDR3 protein: CASSQDLGNEQFF; CDR3 DNA: TGTGCCAGCAGCCAAGATCTGGGAAATGAGCAGTTCTTC
D gene: -; J gene: TRBJ2-5; clone size: large; V gene: TRBV5-4; CDR3 protein: CASSLAGHRETQYF; CDR3 DNA: TGTGCCAGCAGCTTGGCCGGGCACCGGGAGACCCAGTACTTC
D gene: -; J gene: TRBJ2-3; clone size: -; V gene: TRBV5-1; CDR3 protein: CASSFNSPATSTDTQYF; CDR3 DNA: TGCGCCAGCAGCTTCAACAGTCCTGCCACTAGCACAGATACGCAGTATTTT
D gene: TRBD2; J gene: TRBJ2-5; clone size: -; V gene: TRBV19; CDR3 protein: CASSKTSGPAKTQYF; CDR3 DNA: TGTGCCAGTAGTAAAACTAGCGGACCGGCTAAGACCCAGTACTTC
D gene: TRBD2; J gene: TRBJ2-1; clone size: -; V gene: TRBV5-1; CDR3 protein: CASSFGAGGVGEQFF; CDR3 DNA: TGCGCCAGCAGCTTTGGCGCGGGAGGCGTAGGTGAGCAGTTCTTC
D gene: -; J gene: TRBJ1-5; clone size: -; V gene: TRBV7-2; CDR3 protein: CASSYGLARNQPQHF; CDR3 DNA: TGTGCCAGCAGCTATGGCTTAGCTCGCAATCAGCCCCAGCATTTT
D gene: -; J gene: TRBJ1-2; clone size: -; V gene: TRBV28; CDR3 protein: CASSSDSYGYTF; CDR3 DNA: TGTGCCAGCAGTTCAGACAGCTATGGCTACACCTTC
D gene: -; J gene: TRBJ2-1; clone size: -; V gene: TRBV4-1; CDR3 protein: CASSQETEVEQFF; CDR3 DNA: TGCGCCAGCAGCCAGGAAACCGAGGTGGAGCAGTTCTTC
D gene: TRBD1; J gene: TRBJ1-1; clone size: once; V gene: TRBV10-3; CDR3 protein: CAISRDSGNTEAFF; CDR3 DNA: TGTGCCATCAGTAGGGACAGTGGGAACACTGAAGCTTTCTTT
D gene: TRBD1; J gene: TRBJ2-1; clone size: -; V gene: TRBV6-6; CDR3 protein: CASRVPQGDSNEQFF; CDR3 DNA: TGTGCCAGCAGAGTACCTCAAGGGGACAGCAATGAGCAGTTCTTC
D gene: -; J gene: TRBJ2-6; clone size: -; V gene: TRBV6-1; CDR3 protein: CASSEDGSGANVLTF; CDR3 DNA: TGTGCCAGCAGTGAAGACGGCTCTGGGGCCAACGTCCTGACTTTC
D gene: -; J gene: TRBJ2-2; clone size: -; V gene: TRBV5-6; CDR3 protein: CASSLVQAAGPGELFF; CDR3 DNA: TGTGCCAGCAGCTTGGTACAGGCCGCGGGTCCCGGGGAGCTGTTTTTT
D gene: TRBD1; J gene: TRBJ1-2; clone size: -; V gene: TRBV7-2; CDR3 protein: CASSLAGTGTGGYTF; CDR3 DNA: TGTGCCAGCAGCTTGGCCGGGACAGGGACTGGGGGCTACACCTTC
D gene: -; J gene: TRBJ2-5; clone size: -; V gene: TRBV11-2; CDR3 protein: CASSLDGRETQYF; CDR3 DNA: TGTGCCAGCAGCTTAGATGGGAGAGAGACCCAGTACTTC
D gene: -; J gene: TRBJ1-5; clone size: -; V gene: TRBV27; CDR3 protein: CASSPRGGSNQPQHF; CDR3 DNA: TGTGCCAGCAGTCCCCGGGGGGGGAGCAATCAGCCCCAGCATTTT
D gene: TRBD2; J gene: TRBJ2-7; clone size: hyperexpanded; V gene: TRBV7-2; CDR3 protein: CASSLGLAPYEQYF; CDR3 DNA: TGTGCCAGCAGCCTCGGACTAGCCCCCTACGAGCAGTACTTC
D gene: -; J gene: TRBJ2-1; clone size: -; V gene: TRBV6-5; CDR3 protein: CASSSGSYNEQFF; CDR3 DNA: TGTGCCAGCAGTAGCGGGTCTTACAATGAGCAGTTCTTC
D gene: -; J gene: TRBJ1-1; clone size: -; V gene: TRBV5-6; CDR3 protein: CATLRPGLNTEAFF; CDR3 DNA: TGTGCCACCTTGCGGCCAGGGCTGAACACTGAAGCTTTCTTT
D gene: TRBD1; J gene: TRBJ2-1; clone size: -; V gene: TRBV2; CDR3 protein: CASNRDRGGNEQFF; CDR3 DNA: TGTGCCAGCAACAGGGACAGGGGGGGCAATGAGCAGTTCTTC
D gene: TRBD2; J gene: TRBJ2-3; clone size: once; V gene: TRBV6-1; CDR3 protein: CASSPTSGGNTQYF; CDR3 DNA: TGTGCCAGCAGCCCAACTAGCGGGGGTAATACGCAGTATTTT
D gene: -; J gene: TRBJ1-2; clone size: medium-sized; V gene: TRBV4-1; CDR3 protein: CASSRLGGVPFYGYTF; CDR3 DNA: TGCGCCAGCAGCCGCCTAGGGGGGGTTCCCTTTTATGGCTACACCTTC
D gene: -; J gene: TRBJ1-1; clone size: -; V gene: TRBV25-1; CDR3 protein: CASSHRAMNTEAFF; CDR3 DNA: TGTGCCAGCAGCCACAGGGCCATGAACACTGAAGCTTTCTTT
D gene: -; J gene: TRBJ2-2; clone size: -; V gene: TRBV7-2; CDR3 protein: CASSLVGGGQNTGELFF; CDR3 DNA: TGTGCCAGCAGCTTAGTGGGAGGGGGCCAGAACACCGGGGAGCTGTTTTTT
D gene: -; J gene: TRBJ1-2; clone size: once; V gene: TRBV7-2; CDR3 protein: CASSLASGLGYTF; CDR3 DNA: TGTGCCAGCAGCTTAGCATCTGGGCTTGGCTACACCTTC
D gene: TRBD1; J gene: TRBJ2-1; clone size: -; V gene: TRBV6-5; CDR3 protein: CASRPDRGAYNEQFF; CDR3 DNA: TGTGCCAGCAGACCCGACAGGGGCGCCTACAATGAGCAGTTCTTC
D gene: -; J gene: TRBJ1-2; clone size: medium-sized; V gene: TRBV18; CDR3 protein: CASSPPGTNYGYTF; CDR3 DNA: TGTGCCAGCTCACCACCCGGAACCAACTATGGCTACACCTTC
D gene: TRBD1; J gene: TRBJ1-2; clone size: -; V gene: TRBV13; CDR3 protein: CASSTGQGTYTF; CDR3 DNA: TGTGCCAGCAGCACGGGACAGGGTACCTACACCTTC
D gene: -; J gene: TRBJ2-7; clone size: -; V gene: TRBV21-1; CDR3 protein: CASSPLGAGGPYEQYF; CDR3 DNA: TGTGCCAGCAGCCCCCTTGGGGCAGGGGGCCCCTACGAGCAGTACTTC
D gene: -; J gene: TRBJ2-7; clone size: medium-sized; V gene: TRBV19; CDR3 protein: CASSSLKAGEQYF; CDR3 DNA: TGTGCCAGTAGTTCCCTCAAGGCCGGGGAGCAGTACTTC
D gene: -; J gene: TRBJ2-1; clone size: medium-sized; V gene: TRBV7-3; CDR3 protein: CASSLWGADYNEQFF; CDR3 DNA: TGTGCCAGCAGCTTGTGGGGAGCGGACTACAATGAGCAGTTCTTC
D gene: TRBD1; J gene: TRBJ1-2; clone size: -; V gene: TRBV5-4; CDR3 protein: CASSLDRGARGGYTF; CDR3 DNA: TGTGCCAGCAGCTTGGACAGGGGGGCTCGGGGCGGCTACACCTTC
D gene: -; J gene: TRBJ1-3; clone size: few; V gene: TRBV4-3; CDR3 protein: CASSQHGNPGNTIYF; CDR3 DNA: TGCGCCAGCAGCCAACATGGAAACCCTGGAAACACCATATATTTT
D gene: -; J gene: TRBJ1-5; clone size: -; V gene: TRBV10-3; CDR3 protein: CAISVGATGSNQPQHF; CDR3 DNA: TGTGCCATCAGTGTTGGTGCAACGGGTAGCAATCAGCCCCAGCATTTT
D gene: -; J gene: TRBJ1-6; clone size: -; V gene: TRBV6-5; CDR3 protein: CASSRGQTTSPLHF; CDR3 DNA: TGTGCCAGCAGCCGCGGACAAACCACATCACCCCTCCACTTT
D gene: TRBD1; J gene: TRBJ2-3; clone size: -; V gene: TRBV28; CDR3 protein: CASSGDRAWGTDTQYF; CDR3 DNA: TGTGCCAGCAGTGGGGACAGGGCGTGGGGCACAGATACGCAGTATTTT
D gene: TRBD2; J gene: TRBJ2-3; clone size: -; V gene: TRBV5-8; CDR3 protein: CASRTEAGLTDTQYF; CDR3 DNA: TGTGCCAGCAGGACGGAAGCGGGATTAACAGATACGCAGTATTTT
D gene: TRBD2; J gene: TRBJ2-3; clone size: -; V gene: TRBV27; CDR3 protein: CASSSGLAGVTDTQYF; CDR3 DNA: TGTGCCAGCAGTTCGGGACTAGCGGGGGTTACAGATACGCAGTATTTT
D gene: -; J gene: TRBJ1-1; clone size: few; V gene: TRBV9; CDR3 protein: CASSVRWDTEAFF; CDR3 DNA: TGTGCCAGCAGCGTTAGGTGGGACACTGAAGCTTTCTTT
D gene: -; J gene: TRBJ2-7; clone size: few; V gene: TRBV5-4; CDR3 protein: CASSRWGGGQYF; CDR3 DNA: TGTGCCAGCAGCAGATGGGGTGGAGGGCAGTACTTC